This T cell receptor (beta chain) originates from a study of blood T cell repertoires in COVID-19. Profiling relied on immunoSEQ multiplex PCR, and the TCRdb table lists in-frame clones only, not all of them. The data contain around 190,000 clones, 88% of them singletons. This clone is a singleton in its sample. The CDR3 loop spans 13 amino acids. CDR1 LNHDA and CDR2 SQIVND come from the germline V gene (reference sequence). V dropped 8 bases and J dropped 4; count of bases not matched to a gene: 5. V gene TRBV19 combines with J gene TRBJ2-3; 8 nucleotides line up with TRBD2. The sequencing input was peripheral blood. This TCR was recovered from a man in his fifties or sixties with COVID-19, enrolled during active disease. CDR3 region: CASGTSVADTQYF. The CDR3 DNA follows: TGTGCCAGTGGGACTAGTGTCGCAGATACGCAGTATTTT. Supplemented by reference TRBV19 and TRBJ2-3, the full variable domain reads DGGITQSPKYLFRKEGQNVTLSCEQNLNHDAMYWYRQDPGQGLRLIYYSQIVNDFQKGDIAEGYSVSREKKESFPLTVTSAQKNPTAFYLCASGTSVADTQYFGPGTRLTVL.